This is a list of T cell receptor beta chains from one sample in a study of cytomegalovirus exposure and HLA in healthy donors. Assay: immunoSEQ multiplex PCR; the TCRdb copy retains only in-frame clones and omits some. The table records around 110,000 clones, 81% of them present only once. Material for sequencing was PBMCs. The receptors originated from a woman in her 30s in good health and CMV-seronegative. The CDR3 runs from the conserved cysteine through the conserved F or W. D genes are given only for firm matches. The size entry is marked missing in some rows and otherwise reads once, few, many or a size class.

NA	TRBV19	TRBJ2-7	TRBD1	CASSPDRETYEQYF	TGTGCCAGTAGTCCCGACAGGGAAACCTACGAGCAGTACTTC
NA	TRBV7-2	TRBJ2-5	NA	CASSLDRGAETQYF	TGTGCCAGCAGCCTAGATCGGGGGGCGGAGACCCAGTACTTC
NA	TRBV9	TRBJ2-3	TRBD2	CASSQLAGTSTDTQYF	TGTGCCAGCAGCCAGCTAGCGGGAACTTCTACAGATACGCAGTATTTT
NA	TRBV5-1	TRBJ2-1	NA	CASSSDIQYNEQFF	TGCGCCAGCAGCTCGGACATACAATACAATGAGCAGTTCTTC
NA	TRBV5-1	TRBJ2-3	TRBD2	CASSLAGGSTDTQYF	TGCGCCAGCAGCTTGGCGGGGGGATCCACAGATACGCAGTATTTT
NA	TRBV11-2	TRBJ2-7	TRBD1	CASSRTGGDEQYF	TGTGCCAGCAGCAGGACAGGGGGCGACGAGCAGTACTTC
NA	TRBV5-4	TRBJ1-1	TRBD1	CASSHRQGADLFEAFF	TGTGCCAGCAGCCACCGACAGGGGGCGGACCTATTTGAAGCTTTCTTT
medium-sized	TRBV6-4	TRBJ2-1	TRBD2	CASSDSSGSYNEQFF	TGTGCCAGCAGTGACTCTAGCGGGTCCTACAATGAGCAGTTCTTC
NA	TRBV19	TRBJ2-1	TRBD2	CASSPGGRVGEQFF	TGTGCCAGTAGTCCGGGAGGCAGGGTCGGTGAGCAGTTCTTC
NA	TRBV27	TRBJ1-3	NA	CASSYGSSGNTIYF	TGTGCCAGCAGTTACGGGAGCTCTGGAAACACCATATATTTT
NA	TRBV30	TRBJ1-5	NA	CAWSDGGDQPQHF	TGTGCCTGGAGCGACGGGGGGGATCAGCCCCAGCATTTT
NA	TRBV6-1	TRBJ2-1	TRBD2	CASMRWTSGDNEQFF	TGTGCCAGCATGAGGTGGACTAGCGGGGACAATGAGCAGTTCTTC
NA	TRBV29-1	TRBJ2-7	TRBD1	CSVGLGQGSYEQYF	TGCAGCGTTGGCTTGGGACAGGGGTCCTACGAGCAGTACTTC
few	TRBV6-5	TRBJ2-5	TRBD1	CATSGGRWETQYF	TGTGCCACCTCAGGGGGCCGTTGGGAGACCCAGTACTTC
NA	TRBV10-1	TRBJ2-3	NA	CASSAGTAEPDTQYF	TGCGCCAGCAGTGCGGGGACTGCTGAACCGGATACGCAGTATTTT
NA	TRBV28	TRBJ2-7	TRBD1	CASRRDRVNEQYF	TGTGCCAGCAGGAGGGACAGGGTGAACGAGCAGTACTTC
NA	TRBV7-9	TRBJ1-1	NA	CASSLAIGGTEAFF	TGTGCCAGCAGCTTAGCGATCGGCGGCACTGAAGCTTTCTTT
NA	TRBV4-3	TRBJ1-1	TRBD1	CASSQGQGVAEAFF	TGCGCCAGCAGCCAAGGGCAGGGGGTCGCTGAAGCTTTCTTT
few	TRBV13	TRBJ2-7	TRBD2	CASSLGTSGMYEQYF	TGTGCCAGCAGCTTAGGGACTAGCGGGATGTACGAGCAGTACTTC
NA	TRBV5-8	TRBJ1-4	TRBD1	CASSLRQGREKLFF	TGTGCCAGCAGCTTAAGACAGGGGCGGGAAAAACTGTTTTTT
NA	TRBV28	TRBJ1-4	TRBD1	CASSYPQGAGEKLFF	TGTGCCAGCAGTTACCCCCAGGGGGCAGGTGAAAAACTGTTTTTT
NA	TRBV27	TRBJ2-7	TRBD2	CASSSPGLGKSYEQYF	TGTGCCAGCAGTTCTCCGGGACTAGGAAAATCCTACGAGCAGTACTTC
NA	TRBV6-1	TRBJ2-7	NA	CASRRPAPGEQYF	TGTGCCAGCAGGCGCCCAGCCCCAGGCGAGCAGTACTTC
few	TRBV5-1	TRBJ2-1	NA	CASSPRTFGNEQFF	TGCGCCAGCAGCCCCAGGACTTTTGGCAATGAGCAGTTCTTC
NA	TRBV28	TRBJ1-5	NA	CASSSVIQPQHF	TGTGCCAGCAGTTCCGTAATACAGCCCCAGCATTTT
NA	TRBV30	TRBJ1-4	TRBD1	CAWSVPYRGDEKLFF	TGTGCCTGGAGTGTACCGTACAGGGGGGACGAAAAACTGTTTTTT
NA	TRBV30	TRBJ2-1	NA	CAWSTSTSGNEQFF	TGTGCCTGGTCCACGTCCACGTCCGGGAATGAGCAGTTCTTC
NA	TRBV6-1	TRBJ1-1	TRBD1	CASSDPGTGGHTEAFF	TGTGCCAGCAGTGATCCCGGGACAGGGGGACACACTGAAGCTTTCTTT
NA	TRBV4-3	TRBJ2-7	TRBD1	CASSQTGGYEQYF	TGCGCCAGCAGCCAAACAGGGGGCTACGAGCAGTACTTC
NA	TRBV28	TRBJ2-7	TRBD2	CASSSSGEGNEQYF	TGTGCCAGCAGTTCGTCGGGGGAGGGGAACGAGCAGTACTTC
few	TRBV21-1	TRBJ1-1	NA	CASSKARVTGGESEAFF	TGTGCCAGCAGCAAAGCGCGTGTAACAGGGGGTGAGTCTGAAGCTTTCTTT
NA	TRBV9	TRBJ2-1	TRBD1	CASSVSDRVESLYNEQFF	TGTGCCAGCAGCGTATCGGACAGGGTGGAATCCCTCTACAATGAGCAGTTCTTC
NA	TRBV27	TRBJ2-3	TRBD2	CASSVGTSGRGDTQYF	TGTGCCAGCAGTGTCGGGACTAGCGGGAGGGGTGATACGCAGTATTTT
NA	TRBV7-9	TRBJ2-3	TRBD2	CASSTREREQDTQYF	TGTGCCAGCAGCACACGGGAGCGGGAGCAAGATACGCAGTATTTT
NA	TRBV19	TRBJ2-1	TRBD2	CASSTPDEIAGDLFF	TGTGCCAGTAGTACCCCAGATGAAATAGCGGGAGACCTGTTCTTC
once	TRBV5-1	TRBJ2-3	TRBD2	CASSTSSGSLRVDTQYF	TGCGCCAGCAGCACTTCTAGCGGGAGTCTTCGTGTAGATACGCAGTATTTT
few	TRBV7-9	TRBJ2-2	NA	CASSPPDRGNTGELFF	TGTGCCAGCAGCCCCCCCGATCGGGGGAACACCGGGGAGCTGTTTTTT
NA	TRBV5-8	TRBJ1-2	TRBD1	CASSLGTGGENYTF	TGTGCCAGCAGCTTGGGGACAGGGGGCGAAAACTACACCTTC
NA	TRBV4-1	TRBJ1-2	NA	CASSQDQVGYGYTF	TGCGCCAGCAGCCAAGATCAAGTCGGCTATGGCTACACCTTC
NA	TRBV7-2	TRBJ2-7	NA	CASSLLEDYEQYF	TGTGCCAGCAGCTTACTAGAGGACTACGAGCAGTACTTC
NA	TRBV10-3	TRBJ1-1	TRBD1	CAILSGGTEAFF	TGTGCCATACTATCAGGGGGTACTGAAGCTTTCTTT
NA	TRBV7-8	TRBJ1-2	NA	CASSLLSVAGPYGYTF	TGTGCCAGCAGCTTACTGTCGGTGGCAGGGCCGTATGGCTACACCTTC
NA	TRBV18	TRBJ2-2	NA	CASSPPGRGPNTGELFF	TGTGCCAGCTCACCACCGGGAAGGGGCCCGAACACCGGGGAGCTGTTTTTT